This T cell receptor (beta chain) was sequenced for a study of PD-L1 blockade in urothelial cancer. Libraries were prepared by immunoSEQ multiplex PCR; TCRdb keeps only in-frame clonotypes and omits some of them. The sample carries roughly 110,000 clones, around 93% recorded once. Time point given: peripheral blood 6 weeks after treatment start. This CDR3 spans 13 amino acids. CDR1 GTSNPN and CDR2 SVGIG come from the germline V gene (reference sequence). Trimming cost V 0 bases and J 5 bases, with 10 bases left between them. The TCR originated in a man aged 55 to 70 with urothelial cancer. The chain carries TRBV30 and TRBJ1-1; D perhaps matches TRBD1 (5 bases). Sequencing used PBMCs, obtained around atezolizumab (anti-PD-L1) treatment. The CDR3 loop is CAWSVRGGTEAFF. CDR3 bases: TGTGCCTGGAGTGTACGGGGGGGAACTGAAGCTTTCTTT.